These 25 T cell receptor beta chains came from one sample sequenced in a study of blood T cell repertoires in COVID-19. Clones were read by immunoSEQ multiplex PCR, and TCRdb kept only the in-frame ones, dropping some. The repertoire holds about 99,000 clones, with 70% to 80% as singletons. Sequencing input: peripheral blood. Source of these receptors: a woman over 75 with active or convalescent COVID-19.

The chain recombines TRBV28 with TRBJ2-5; tentatively, D is TRBD2 (5 bases). The V gene's germline CDR1 is MDHEN and CDR2 SYDVKM. The CDR3 consists of 13 residues. Trimming shortened V by 6 bases and J by 5 bases, and 13 bases separated the two germline ends. CDR3 sequence reads: CASRITSSETQYF. CDR3 bases: TGTGCCAGCAGAATTACTAGTAGTGAGACCCAGTACTTC.

The chain links TRBV2 to TRBJ2-1, with TRBD1 matching over 10 bases. V lost 7 bases and J lost 5; bases outside the gene matches: 5. The CDR3 runs to 14 residues. CDR1 is SNHLY, CDR2 FYNNEI, per germline. The CDR3 DNA sequence: TGTGCCAGCAAAACCGGGACAGGGGACAATGAGCAGTTCTTC. It translates to CASKTGTGDNEQFF. The full variable domain, completed using reference TRBV2 and TRBJ2-1, is EPEVTQTPSHQVTQMGQEVILRCVPISNHLYFYWYRQILGQKVEFLVSFYNNEISEKSEIFDDQFSVERPDGSNFTLKIRSTKLEDSAMYFCASKTGTGDNEQFFGPGTRLTVL.

This clone was observed many times. As DNA, the CDR3 is TGTGCCAGCAGCCAACCGGGACAGCTTCAAGAGACCCAGTACTTC. It translates to CASSQPGQLQETQYF. The chain links TRBV5-4 to TRBJ2-5, with 7 nucleotides matching TRBD1. V lost 4 bases and J lost 2; bases outside the gene matches: 8. The CDR3 contains 15 residues. The germline V gene encodes CDR1 SGHNT and CDR2 YYREEE (reference sequence). Complete variable domain (other parts from reference TRBV5-4 and TRBJ2-5): ETGVTQSPTHLIKTRGQQVTLRCSSQSGHNTVSWYQQALGQGPQFIFQYYREEENGRGNFPPRFSGLQFPNYSSELNVNALELDDSALYLCASSQPGQLQETQYFGPGTRLLVL.

The V call is TRBV4-3, the J call TRBJ2-2; maybe TRBD2 (6 bases). Trimming took 0 bases from V and 7 from J, leaving 18 bases between them. Germline V lookup: CDR1 LGHNA, CDR2 YSLEER. CDR3 length: 17 amino acids. CDR3 loop: CASSQDIREFGIGELFF. In nucleotides, the CDR3 is TGCGCCAGCAGCCAAGATATACGGGAGTTCGGTATCGGGGAGCTGTTTTTT.

V gene TRBV30 combines with J gene TRBJ1-1, with a possible D match to TRBD1 (6 bases). The V and J ends lost 3 bases and 4 bases respectively, with 12 bases between them. Germline assignment: CDR1 GTSNPN and CDR2 SVGIG (reference sequence). The CDR3 consists of 13 residues. CDR3 sequence reads: CAWRGQRGTEAFF. The CDR3 region has the DNA TGTGCCTGGAGAGGACAGAGGGGCACTGAAGCTTTCTTT. Looking up the rest from reference TRBV30 and TRBJ1-1 gives the full variable domain: SQTIHQWPATLVQPVGSPLSLECTVEGTSNPNLYWYRQAAGRGLQLLFYSVGIGQISSEVPQNLSASRPQDRQFILSSKKLLLSDSGFYLCAWRGQRGTEAFFGQGTRLTVV.

The chain links TRBV24-1 to TRBJ2-2; D ambiguous. The CDR3 consists of 13 residues. V gave up 3 bases and J gave up 5 bases, with 6 bases separating them. CDR1 and CDR2 (germline): KGHDR, SFDVKD. In nucleotides, the CDR3 is TGTGCCACCAGTGATCCCCAGACCGGGGAGCTGTTTTTT. Translating it yields CATSDPQTGELFF.

The sample holds a few counts of this clone. The chain combines TRBV25-1 with TRBJ1-2, with 7 bases aligning to TRBD1. The germline gives CDR1 MGHDK, CDR2 SYGVNS. There are 14 residues in the CDR3. V trimming: 2 bases; J trimming: 4 bases; junction bases outside the gene matches: 4. Here the CDR3 DNA reads TGTGCCAGCAGTGAAGTGGCAGGGGGCTATGGCTACACCTTC. It translates to CASSEVAGGYGYTF.

The V and J genes are TRBV6-5 and TRBJ1-5; a weak D match, TRBD1 (6 bases). The CDR3 runs 15 residues. Trimming left V 6 bases short and J 0 bases short, with 12 bases between. The germline CDR1 and CDR2 sequences are MNHEY and SVGAGI. This CDR3 reads CASSLGAISNQPQHF. The CDR3 nucleotides are TGTGCCAGCAGCTTGGGGGCTATTAGCAATCAGCCCCAGCATTTT.

To note about this clone: A junction end diverges from the germline sequence, so it may reflect a read error. V is TRBV5-1 and J is TRBJ2-1; tentative D call: TRBD2 (6 bases). The germline CDR1 and CDR2 sequences are SGHRS and YFSETQ. This CDR3 is 14 amino acids long. CDR3: CASSLPSSANEQFF. In DNA form, the CDR3 reads TGTGCCAGCAGCCTACCCTCTAGCGCTAATGAGCAGTTCTTC.

The gene calls are TRBV6-2 or TRBV6-3 and TRBJ2-6; 8 bases are shared with TRBD1. The CDR3 contains 19 residues. Germline V gene data show CDR1 as MNHEY and CDR2 as SVGEGT. J gave up 1 base and V 0 bases, and 8 bases lay outside the gene matches. DNA for the CDR3: TGTGCCAGCAGTTACTCGCCTCAGGGGGCCCCATCTGGGGCCAACGTCCTGACTTTC. Amino acid sequence: CASSYSPQGAPSGANVLTF.

The chain carries TRBV10-3 and TRBJ2-1; possible D gene TRBD1, 6 bases. This CDR3 spans 15 amino acids. Germline-derived CDR1 and CDR2 are ENHRY and SYGVKD. V gave up 7 bases and J gave up 0 bases, with 13 bases separating them. The CDR3 sequence: CAIKDSRSSYNEQFF. CDR3 DNA sequence: TGTGCCATCAAGGACAGCCGAAGCTCCTACAATGAGCAGTTCTTC.

The J gene is TRBJ2-2, the V gene TRBV2; 7 nucleotides match TRBD2. This CDR3 is 13 amino acids long. Germline CDR1 is SNHLY and CDR2 is FYNNEI. Trimming cost V 7 bases and J 6 bases; bases outside gene matches: 5. The CDR3 DNA reads as TGTGCCAGCAAGACTAGCTCTCCCGGGGAGCTGTTTTTT. It specifies CASKTSSPGELFF.

This clone appeared a few times. The gene calls are TRBV5-1 and TRBJ2-1, with a weak D call TRBD2 (6 bases). Germline lookup yields CDR1 SGHRS and CDR2 YFSETQ. With 7 bases removed from V and 7 bases from J, the gap between germline ends came to 18 bases. The CDR3 runs 14 residues. The CDR3 DNA reads as TGCGCCAGCCTCTTCCTACCGGGAGATAATGAGCAGTTCTTC. Protein sequence: CASLFLPGDNEQFF.

A single count supports this clone. The chain combines TRBV6-5 with TRBJ1-6; D might be TRBD1 (5 bases). The CDR3 is 14 amino acids. Germline CDR1 MNHEY, CDR2 SVGAGI. V lost 4 bases, J lost 8 bases, and 12 bases lay in between. CDR3 region: CASSSGWGDSPLHF. CDR3 DNA: TGTGCCAGCAGTTCGGGTTGGGGGGATTCACCCCTCCACTTT.

Turning to this clone: At the DNA level, this CDR3 is encoded by other sequences in the same sample as well. The chain couples TRBV2 to TRBJ1-1; 7 bases fit TRBD1. The germline CDR1 and CDR2 sequences are SNHLY and FYNNEI. The CDR3 covers 12 residues. The V segment lost 6 bases and the J segment 8 bases; nucleotides outside the gene matches: 6. In nucleotides, the CDR3 is TGTGCCAGCAGCGGACAGGATACCGAAGCTTTCTTT. Translation gives CASSGQDTEAFF.

The V and J genes are TRBV5-1 and TRBJ1-3; D might be TRBD1 (6 bases). In germline, CDR1 is SGHRS, CDR2 YFSETQ. V was trimmed by 7 bases and J by 2 bases, leaving 13 bases between them. The length of the CDR3 is 14 residues. CDR3 sequence: CASSPGVAGNTIYF. CDR3 nucleotides: TGCGCCAGCTCGCCAGGGGTGGCTGGAAACACCATATATTTT.

This clone has only a few counts. The V and J genes are TRBV20-1 and TRBJ2-1; D not certain. Germline-derived CDR1 and CDR2 are DFQATT and SNEGSKA (reference sequence). Trimming removed 7 bases at V and 8 bases at J, with 12 bases between. The CDR3 loop spans 11 amino acids. CDR3 residues: CSVRVADEQFF. Written as DNA, the CDR3 is TGCAGTGTTAGGGTCGCGGATGAGCAGTTCTTC.

The chain combines TRBV19 with TRBJ1-1; D gene ambiguous. V lost 7 bases to trimming and J lost 3 bases, with 18 bases between them. Germline V gives CDR1 LNHDA, CDR2 SQIVND (reference sequence). The CDR3 consists of 15 residues. CDR3 DNA: TGTGCCAGTATTAATAGCCGGTTGGGAGACACTGAAGCTTTCTTT. This codes for CASINSRLGDTEAFF.

V gene TRBV7-3 combines with J gene TRBJ2-2; 9 bases agree with TRBD2. Germline assignment: CDR1 SGHTA and CDR2 FQGTGA. The V gene end was trimmed by 2 bases and the J gene end by 6 bases; junction bases not matched to a gene: 7. CDR3 length: 16 residues. CDR3 amino acids: CASSLRSASGAGELFF. The DNA for the CDR3 is TGTGCCAGCAGCTTACGGTCGGCTAGCGGGGCCGGGGAGCTGTTTTTT.

The chain employs TRBV10-3 and TRBJ2-7; tentative D call: TRBD1 (6 bases). CDR3 length: 14 amino acids. The V gene's germline CDR1 is ENHRY and CDR2 SYGVKD. V lost 3 bases and J lost 3, with 12 bases in between. CDR3 sequence: CAISESVRGYEQYF. The CDR3 bases are TGTGCCATCAGTGAATCTGTCAGGGGCTACGAGCAGTACTTC.

The genes are TRBV9 and TRBJ2-1, with 7 nucleotides matching TRBD1. Trimming removed 0 bases from V and 0 bases from J; junction bases left unmatched: 9. Germline V gene sequence: CDR1 SGDLS, CDR2 YYNGEE. The CDR3 sequence is 18 residues long. CDR3 coding DNA: TGTGCCAGCAGCGTAGAAGAGGTGGGGGACAGCTCCTACAATGAGCAGTTCTTC. Encoded protein: CASSVEEVGDSSYNEQFF.

The chain uses TRBV6-5 and TRBJ1-1; D not resolved. Germline lookup yields CDR1 MNHEY and CDR2 SVGAGI. The length of the CDR3 is 14 residues. V was shortened by 0 bases and J by 11 bases, with 16 bases between the two germline ends. The CDR3 spells CASSYSTPRGNAFF. CDR3 DNA sequence: TGTGCCAGCAGTTACTCGACCCCCCGGGGAAACGCTTTCTTT.

The genes are TRBV11-2 and TRBJ2-5, with 10 bases matching TRBD1. Germline V gene sequence: CDR1 SGHAT, CDR2 FQNNGV. The CDR3 consists of 15 residues. V lost 3 bases to trimming and J lost 5 bases; unmatched junction nucleotides: 6. The CDR3 nucleotides are TGTGCCAGCAGCTTCTCGACAGGGGGCAGGGAGACCCAGTACTTC. Translated, it gives CASSFSTGGRETQYF.

The chain uses TRBV5-6 and TRBJ2-5, with 10 positions matching TRBD1. V shed 3 bases, J shed 7 bases, and the junction held 6 bases outside the gene matches. The CDR3 covers 14 residues. Germline loops: CDR1 SGHDT, CDR2 YYEEEE. The CDR3 reads CASSSDRGQWTQYF. The CDR3 bases are TGTGCCAGCAGCTCTGACAGGGGGCAGTGGACCCAGTACTTC.

The V call is TRBV14, the J call TRBJ2-1, with 8 bases fitting TRBD1. There are 13 residues in the CDR3. With 9 bases clipped from V and 5 bases from J, the junction kept 6 bases outside the gene matches. The germline gives CDR1 SGHDN, CDR2 FVKESK. CDR3: CARGTGYDNEQFF. In nucleotides, the CDR3 is TGTGCCAGAGGGACAGGTTATGACAATGAGCAGTTCTTC.